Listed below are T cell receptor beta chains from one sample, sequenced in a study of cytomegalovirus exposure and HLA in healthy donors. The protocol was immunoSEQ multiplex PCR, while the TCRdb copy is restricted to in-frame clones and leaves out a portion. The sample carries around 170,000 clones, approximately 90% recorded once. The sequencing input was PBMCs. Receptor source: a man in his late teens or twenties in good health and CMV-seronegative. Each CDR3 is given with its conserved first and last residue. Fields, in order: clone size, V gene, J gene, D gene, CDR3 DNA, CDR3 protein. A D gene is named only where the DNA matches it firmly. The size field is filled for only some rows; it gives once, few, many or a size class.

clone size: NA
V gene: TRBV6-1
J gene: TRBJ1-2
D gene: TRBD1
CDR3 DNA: TGTGCCAGCAGTGACCCCACAGGGGGGGACTATGGCTACACCTTC
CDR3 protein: CASSDPTGGDYGYTF

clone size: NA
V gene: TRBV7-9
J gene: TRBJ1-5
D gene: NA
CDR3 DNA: TGTGCCAGCAGCTCCATGGGGGGGCGCGGGAATCAGCCCCAGCATTTT
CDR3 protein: CASSSMGGRGNQPQHF

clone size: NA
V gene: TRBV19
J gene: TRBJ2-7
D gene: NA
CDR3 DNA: TGTGCCAGTAGTACCCGATGGGGGGAGACTTACGAGCAGTACTTC
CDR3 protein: CASSTRWGETYEQYF

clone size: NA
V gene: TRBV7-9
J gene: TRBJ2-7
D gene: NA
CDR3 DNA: TGTGCCAGCAGCTCCCATTCTATCTCCTACGAGCAGTACTTC
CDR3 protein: CASSSHSISYEQYF

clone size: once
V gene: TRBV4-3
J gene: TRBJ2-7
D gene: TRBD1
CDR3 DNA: TGCGCCAGCAGCCAAGCCCGGGACAGGGGCCCCTACGAGCAGTACTTC
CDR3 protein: CASSQARDRGPYEQYF

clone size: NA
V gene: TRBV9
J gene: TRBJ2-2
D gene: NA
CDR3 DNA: TGTGCCAGCAGCGTCGGCACTCCGGGGTCGGGGGAGCTGTTTTTT
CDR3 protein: CASSVGTPGSGELFF

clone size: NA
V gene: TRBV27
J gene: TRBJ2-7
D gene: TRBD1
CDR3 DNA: TGTGCCAGCAGGCTGACAGGGGCGGCCACCTACGAGCAGTACTTC
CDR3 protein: CASRLTGAATYEQYF

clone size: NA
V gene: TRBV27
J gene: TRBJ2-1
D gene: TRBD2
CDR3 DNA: TGTGCCAGCAGTAGAACTAGCGGGGGCTCCTACAATGAGCAGTTCTTC
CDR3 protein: CASSRTSGGSYNEQFF

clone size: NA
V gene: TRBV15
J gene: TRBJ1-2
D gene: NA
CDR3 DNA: TGTGCCACCAGCCCCCGACTTAGCTATGGCTACACCTTC
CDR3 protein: CATSPRLSYGYTF

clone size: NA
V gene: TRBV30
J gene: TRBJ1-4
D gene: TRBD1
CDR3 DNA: TGTGCCTGGGGGACAGGGCGGCGGGCTAATGAAAAACTGTTTTTT
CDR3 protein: CAWGTGRRANEKLFF

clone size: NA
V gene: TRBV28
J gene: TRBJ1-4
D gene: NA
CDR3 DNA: TGTGCCAGCAGTCCACTGGATGAAAAACTGTTTTTT
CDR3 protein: CASSPLDEKLFF

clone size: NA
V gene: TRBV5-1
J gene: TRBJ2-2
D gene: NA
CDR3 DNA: TGCGCCAGCAGCCGTAGAGTAGGGGCCGGGGAGCTGTTTTTT
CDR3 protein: CASSRRVGAGELFF

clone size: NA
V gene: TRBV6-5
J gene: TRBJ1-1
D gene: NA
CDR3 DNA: TGTGCCAGCAGTTCCAGACAGCGCTTGAACACTGAAGCTTTCTTT
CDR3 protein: CASSSRQRLNTEAFF

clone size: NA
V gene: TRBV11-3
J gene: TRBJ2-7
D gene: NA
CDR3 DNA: TGTGCCAGCAGCTTAGGTGGGCCAGAACTCTCCTACGAGCAGTACTTC
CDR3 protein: CASSLGGPELSYEQYF

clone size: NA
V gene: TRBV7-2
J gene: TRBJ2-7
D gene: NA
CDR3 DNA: TGTGCCAGCAGCTTGTTAACCCTATACGAGCAGTACTTC
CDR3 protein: CASSLLTLYEQYF

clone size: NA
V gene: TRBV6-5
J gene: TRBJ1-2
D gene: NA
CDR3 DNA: TGTGCCAGCAGTTACCGTCAGGTCAACTATGGCTACACCTTC
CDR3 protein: CASSYRQVNYGYTF

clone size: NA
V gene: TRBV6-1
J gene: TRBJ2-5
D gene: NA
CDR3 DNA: TGTGCCAGCAGTGAAGTAAAGGGGAAAGAGACCCAGTACTTC
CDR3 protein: CASSEVKGKETQYF

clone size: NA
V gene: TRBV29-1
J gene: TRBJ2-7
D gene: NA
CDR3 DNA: TGCAGCGTTGAAACCCGAGACTACGAGCAGTACTTC
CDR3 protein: CSVETRDYEQYF

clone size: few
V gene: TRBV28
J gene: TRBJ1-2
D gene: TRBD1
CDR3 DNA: TGTGCCAGCAGTTCGGCCGGGCAGGGGGACTATGGCTACACCTTC
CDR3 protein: CASSSAGQGDYGYTF

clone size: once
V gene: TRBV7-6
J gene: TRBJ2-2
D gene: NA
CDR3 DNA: TGTGCCAGCAGCCCGGATTCTTGGGTGGGGAGCGCGAACACCGGGGAGCTGTTTTTT
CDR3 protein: CASSPDSWVGSANTGELFF

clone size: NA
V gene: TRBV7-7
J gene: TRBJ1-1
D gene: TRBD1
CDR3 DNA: TGTGCTAGCAGCTTAGCGGGACAGGTATGTACTGAAGCTTTCTTT
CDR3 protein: CASSLAGQVCTEAFF

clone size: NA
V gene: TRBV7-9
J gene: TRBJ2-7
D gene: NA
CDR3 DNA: TGTGCCAGCAGGCGGTGGGACGGGGGCTCCTACGAGCAGTACTTC
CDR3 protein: CASRRWDGGSYEQYF

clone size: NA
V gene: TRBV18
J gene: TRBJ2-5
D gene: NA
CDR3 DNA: TGTGCCAGCTCACGGAGTGCGGGAATGAGAGAGACCCAGTACTTC
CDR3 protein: CASSRSAGMRETQYF

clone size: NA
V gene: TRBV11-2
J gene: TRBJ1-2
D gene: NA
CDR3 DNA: TGTGCCAGCAGCTCTAACAGATATGGCTACACCTTC
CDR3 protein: CASSSNRYGYTF

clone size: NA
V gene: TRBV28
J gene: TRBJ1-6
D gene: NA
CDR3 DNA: TGTGCCACCTATGGACTCAGCTCCTATAATTCACCCCTCCACTTT
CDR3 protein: CATYGLSSYNSPLHF

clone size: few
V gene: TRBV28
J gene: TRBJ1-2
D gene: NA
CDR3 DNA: TGTGCCAGCAGGCGGGGAGTGGAAGGCTACACCTTC
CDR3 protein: CASRRGVEGYTF

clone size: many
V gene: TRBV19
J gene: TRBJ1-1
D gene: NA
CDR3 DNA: TGTGCCAGTAGTATAGACGGGTTCACTGAAGCTTTCTTT
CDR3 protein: CASSIDGFTEAFF

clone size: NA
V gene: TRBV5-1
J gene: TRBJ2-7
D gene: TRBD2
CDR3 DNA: TGCGCCAGCAGCCAGGGACTAGCGGGACACGAGCAGTACTTC
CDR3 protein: CASSQGLAGHEQYF

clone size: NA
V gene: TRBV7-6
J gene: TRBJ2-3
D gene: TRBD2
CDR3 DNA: TGTGCCAGCAGCCCCTCCCTAAGCGGGGGGGCAGATACGCAGTATTTT
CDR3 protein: CASSPSLSGGADTQYF

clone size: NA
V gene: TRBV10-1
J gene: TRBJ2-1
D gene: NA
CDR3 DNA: TGCGCCAGCAGTGAAGTCCGGGGAGGTGAGCAGTTCTTC
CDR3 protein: CASSEVRGGEQFF

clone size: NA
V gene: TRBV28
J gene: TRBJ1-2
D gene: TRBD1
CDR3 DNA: TGTGCCAGCAGTTTTAGTATGGGACAGGGGTATGGCTACACCTTC
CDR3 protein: CASSFSMGQGYGYTF

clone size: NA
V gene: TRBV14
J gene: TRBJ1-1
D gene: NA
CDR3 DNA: TGTGCCAGCAGCCCGGTGAGGGTGGGAGCTTTCTTT
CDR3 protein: CASSPVRVGAFF

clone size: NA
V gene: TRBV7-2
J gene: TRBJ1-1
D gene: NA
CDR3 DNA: TGTGCCAGCAGCTTATGGGAGGGGAACACTGAAGCTTTCTTT
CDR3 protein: CASSLWEGNTEAFF

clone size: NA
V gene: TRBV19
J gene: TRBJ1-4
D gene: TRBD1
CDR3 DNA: TGTGCCAGTAGTGAGCGGGACAGGGAAGCAACTAATGAAAAACTGTTTTTT
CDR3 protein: CASSERDREATNEKLFF

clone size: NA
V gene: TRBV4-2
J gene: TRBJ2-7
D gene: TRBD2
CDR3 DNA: TGTGCCAGCAGCCGGGAGAGCGGGAGCTACGAGCAGTACTTC
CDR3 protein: CASSRESGSYEQYF

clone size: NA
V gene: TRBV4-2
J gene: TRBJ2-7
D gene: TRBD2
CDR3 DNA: TGTGCCAGCAGCCAAGAGGCGGGAGGTTTCTACGAGCAGTACTTC
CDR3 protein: CASSQEAGGFYEQYF

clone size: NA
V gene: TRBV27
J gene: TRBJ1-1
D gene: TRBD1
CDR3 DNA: TGTGCCAGCAGTTTAGGGACAGGAAGAACTGAAGCTTTCTTT
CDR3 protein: CASSLGTGRTEAFF